The T cell receptor (beta chain) described here comes from a study of Ad26.COV2.S vaccination and SARS-CoV-2 variants. Overall study context: Participants got Ad26.COV2.S intramuscularly, once or twice 56 days apart. Study-wide findings and caveats: Analytic work on TCR breadth and depth might have understated the full extent of total T cell responses.

Concerning this clone: Antigen: not known.

The treatment here: some 20 received Ad26.COV2.S at low or high dose, single or two shots; roughly five received placebo; per-sample allocation not given. After the first vaccine or placebo injection, samples were drawn on day 63. The method was immunoSEQ multiplex PCR; TCRdb's version includes in-frame clones alone and lacks a portion of them. Of hundreds of thousands of clones in the sample, roughly 90% were seen once. Sequencing used peripheral blood, obtained in a trial of Ad26.COV2.S vaccine versus placebo. This receptor was identified in a person aged 18-65 years who received the Ad26.COV2.S COVID-19 vaccine or a placebo.

CDR3 sequence reads: CAWSAPGAEETQYF. CDR3 nucleotides: TGTGCCTGGAGTGCCCCCGGGGCAGAAGAGACCCAGTACTTC. V is TRBV30 and J is TRBJ2-5; tentatively, D is TRBD1 or TRBD2 (5 bases each). Per germline, CDR1 GTSNPN and CDR2 SVGIG (reference sequence). Trimming removed 1 base from V and 3 bases from J, with 12 bases in between. The CDR3 sequence is 14 residues long.